A single sample gave rise to the 6 T cell receptor beta chains below, sequenced in a study of blood T cells in healthy people across ages. Alongside a J-beta primer mix, a sample-barcoded 5' primer served in a second PCR lasting roughly 7 to 12 cycles. Using its own MiXCR run on the 5' RACE reads, TCRdb lists one record per CDR3 protein. The repertoire holds 600,000 to 1,000,000 distinct CDR3 sequences, with 58% as singletons. Sequencing was carried out using blood. The receptors originated from a man aged 25 to 40 in good health.

The genes are TRBV29-1 and TRBJ2-5, with a possible D match to TRBD2 (5 bases). CDR3 length: 13 residues. Trimming shortened V by 6 bases and J by 9 bases, and 20 bases separated the two germline ends. In germline, CDR1 is SQVTM, CDR2 ANQGSEA. The CDR3 bases are TGCAGCGTGTCGACGAGTCCCGGGGTGGCCCAGTACTTC. Amino acids: CSVSTSPGVAQYF.

The V call is TRBV7-2, the J call TRBJ2-5; TRBD2 agrees at 8 bases. V lost 5 bases, J lost 5 bases, and 7 bases stayed unmatched. CDR1 and CDR2 from the germline V gene are SGHTA and FQGNSA. This CDR3 has 14 residues. CDR3 nucleotide sequence: TGTGCCAGCAGCCGAATAAGCGGGAGCGAGACCCAGTACTTC. Protein sequence: CASSRISGSETQYF.

About this clonotype itself: Just one base apart from a much larger clone, this may be a read error. This chain uses TRBV15 with TRBJ2-3; TRBD1 is a possible D gene (6 bases). Germline lookup yields CDR1 LNHNV and CDR2 YYDKDF (reference sequence). The CDR3 covers 15 residues. This chain's CDR3 is CATSRATGSTDAQYF. The CDR3 nucleotides are TGTGCCACCAGCAGGGCGACAGGCAGCACAGATGCGCAGTATTTT.

This chain links TRBV2 with TRBJ1-1, with D uncertain. The CDR3 is 14 residues long. Germline CDR1 is SNHLY and CDR2 is FYNNEI. With 4 bases removed from V and 4 bases from J, the gap between germline ends came to 13 bases. The CDR3 bases are TGTGCCAGCAGTGCTCCCCCGGGTGGCACTGAAGCTTTCTTT. Amino acid sequence: CASSAPPGGTEAFF.

The V and J genes are TRBV27 and TRBJ2-5; TRBD1 might be the D (5 bases). Trimming left V 6 bases short and J 2 bases short, with 10 bases between. Germline V CDR1 and CDR2: MNHEY, SMNVEV (reference sequence). The CDR3 is made up of 13 amino acids. The DNA of the CDR3 is TGTGCCAGCAGCCGTAAGGGGCAAGAGACCCAGTACTTC. Translated, it gives CASSRKGQETQYF.

The table lists this clonotype with a few counts. The rearrangement links TRBV29-1 to TRBJ2-7; 8 bases agree with TRBD2. This CDR3 is built from 15 residues. With 7 bases clipped from V and 1 base from J, the junction kept 12 bases outside the gene matches. The germline CDR1 and CDR2 sequences are SQVTM and ANQGSEA. This CDR3 reads CSGGKGLGDSYEQYF. CDR3 DNA sequence: TGCAGCGGGGGGAAGGGACTAGGCGATTCCTACGAGCAGTACTTC.